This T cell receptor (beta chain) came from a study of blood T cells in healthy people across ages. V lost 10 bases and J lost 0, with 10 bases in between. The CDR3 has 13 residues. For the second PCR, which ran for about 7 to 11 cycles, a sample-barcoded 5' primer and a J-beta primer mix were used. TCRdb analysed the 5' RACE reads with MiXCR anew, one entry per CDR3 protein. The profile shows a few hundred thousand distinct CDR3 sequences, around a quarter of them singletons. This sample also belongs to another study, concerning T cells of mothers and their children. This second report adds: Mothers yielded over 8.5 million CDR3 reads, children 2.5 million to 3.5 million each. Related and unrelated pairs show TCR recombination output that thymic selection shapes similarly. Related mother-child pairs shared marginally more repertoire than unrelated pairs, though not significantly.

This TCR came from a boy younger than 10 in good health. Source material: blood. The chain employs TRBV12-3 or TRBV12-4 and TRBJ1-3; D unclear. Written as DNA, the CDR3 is TGTGCCACCAGGACGGACTCTGGAAACACCATATATTTT. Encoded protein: CATRTDSGNTIYF.